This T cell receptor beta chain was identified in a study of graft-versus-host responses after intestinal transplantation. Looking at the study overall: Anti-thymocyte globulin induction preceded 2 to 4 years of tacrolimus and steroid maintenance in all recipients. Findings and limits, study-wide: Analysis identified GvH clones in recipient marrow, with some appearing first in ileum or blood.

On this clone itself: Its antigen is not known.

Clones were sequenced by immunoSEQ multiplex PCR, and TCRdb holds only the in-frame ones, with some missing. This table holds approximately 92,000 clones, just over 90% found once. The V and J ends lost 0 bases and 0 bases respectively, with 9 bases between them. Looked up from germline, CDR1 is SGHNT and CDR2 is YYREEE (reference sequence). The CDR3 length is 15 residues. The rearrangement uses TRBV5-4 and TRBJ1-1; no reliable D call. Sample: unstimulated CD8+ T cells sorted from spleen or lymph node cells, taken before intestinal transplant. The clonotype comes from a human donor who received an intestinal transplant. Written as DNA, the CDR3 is TGTGCCAGCAGCTTGGTAGGCACCATGAACACTGAAGCTTTCTTT. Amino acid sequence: CASSLVGTMNTEAFF.